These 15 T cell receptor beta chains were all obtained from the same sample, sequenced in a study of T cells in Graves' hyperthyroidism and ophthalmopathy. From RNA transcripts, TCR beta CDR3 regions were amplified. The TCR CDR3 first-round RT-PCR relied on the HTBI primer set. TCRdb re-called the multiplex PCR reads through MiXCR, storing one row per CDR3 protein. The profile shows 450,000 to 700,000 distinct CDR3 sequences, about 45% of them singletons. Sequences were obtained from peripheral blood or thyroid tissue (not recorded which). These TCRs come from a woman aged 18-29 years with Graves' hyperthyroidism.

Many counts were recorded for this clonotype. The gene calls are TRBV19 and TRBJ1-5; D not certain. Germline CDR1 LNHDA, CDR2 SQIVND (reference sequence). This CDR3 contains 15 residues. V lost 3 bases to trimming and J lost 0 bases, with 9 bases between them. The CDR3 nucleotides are TGTGCCAGTAGTATCAGGCTGATTAGCAATCAGCCCCAGCATTTT. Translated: CASSIRLISNQPQHF.

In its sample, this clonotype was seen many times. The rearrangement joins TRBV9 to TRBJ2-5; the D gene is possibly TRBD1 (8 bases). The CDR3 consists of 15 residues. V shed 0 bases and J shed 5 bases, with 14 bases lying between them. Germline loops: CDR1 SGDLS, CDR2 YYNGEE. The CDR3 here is CASSVATGGGETQYF. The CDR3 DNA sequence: TGTGCCAGCAGCGTAGCAACAGGGGGAGGGGAGACCCAGTACTTC.

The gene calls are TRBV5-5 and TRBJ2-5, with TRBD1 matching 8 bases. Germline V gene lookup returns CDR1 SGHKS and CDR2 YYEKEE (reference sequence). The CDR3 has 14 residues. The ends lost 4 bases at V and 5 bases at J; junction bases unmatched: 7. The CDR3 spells CASSLWTGRETQYF. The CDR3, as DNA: TGTGCCAGCAGCCTATGGACAGGGAGGGAGACCCAGTACTTC.

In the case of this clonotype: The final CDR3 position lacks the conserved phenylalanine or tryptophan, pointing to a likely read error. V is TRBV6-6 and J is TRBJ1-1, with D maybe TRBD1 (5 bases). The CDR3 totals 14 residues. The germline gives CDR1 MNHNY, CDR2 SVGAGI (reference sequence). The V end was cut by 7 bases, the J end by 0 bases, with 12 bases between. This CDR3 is CASTQVGVNTEAFL. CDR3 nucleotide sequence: TGTGCCAGCACCCAAGTGGGGGTGAACACTGAAGCTTTCCTT.

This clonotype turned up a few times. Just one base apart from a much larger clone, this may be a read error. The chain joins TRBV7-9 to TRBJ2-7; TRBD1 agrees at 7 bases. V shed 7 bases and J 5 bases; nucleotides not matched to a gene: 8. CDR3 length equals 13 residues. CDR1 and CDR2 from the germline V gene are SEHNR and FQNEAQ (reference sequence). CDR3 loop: CASTRGRGHEQYF. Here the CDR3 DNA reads TGTGCCAGCACGAGGGGGCGAGGCCACGAGCAGTACTTC. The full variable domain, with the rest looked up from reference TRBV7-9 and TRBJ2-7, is DTGVSQNPRHKITKRGQNVTFRCDPISEHNRLYWYRQTLGQGPEFLTYFQNEAQLEKSRLLSDRFSAERPKGSFSTLEIQRTEQGDSAMYLCASTRGRGHEQYFGPGTRLTVT.

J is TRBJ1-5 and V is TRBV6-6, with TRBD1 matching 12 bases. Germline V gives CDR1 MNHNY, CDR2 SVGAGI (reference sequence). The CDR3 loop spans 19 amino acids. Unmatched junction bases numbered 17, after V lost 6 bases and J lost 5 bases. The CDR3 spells CASRSPPGQGAPGDQPQHF. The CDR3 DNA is TGTGCCAGCAGATCTCCCCCGGGACAGGGGGCTCCGGGCGATCAGCCCCAGCATTTT.

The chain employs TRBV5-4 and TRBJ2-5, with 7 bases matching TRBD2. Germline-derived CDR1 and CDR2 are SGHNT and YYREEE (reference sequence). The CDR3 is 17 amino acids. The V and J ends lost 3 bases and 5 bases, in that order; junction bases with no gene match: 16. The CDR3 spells CASSWTRGRVAVETQYF. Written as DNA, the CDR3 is TGTGCCAGCAGCTGGACTAGAGGGAGGGTCGCTGTGGAGACCCAGTACTTC.

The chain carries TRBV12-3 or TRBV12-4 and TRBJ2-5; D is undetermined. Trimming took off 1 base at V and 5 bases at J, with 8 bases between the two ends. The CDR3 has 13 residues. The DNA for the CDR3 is TGTGCCAGCAGTTTAGTGATGGGGGAGACCCAGTACTTC. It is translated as CASSLVMGETQYF.

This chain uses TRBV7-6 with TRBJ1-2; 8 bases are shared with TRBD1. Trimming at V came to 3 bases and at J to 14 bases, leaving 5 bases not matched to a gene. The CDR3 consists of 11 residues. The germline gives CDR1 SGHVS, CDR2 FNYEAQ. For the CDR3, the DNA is TGTGCCAGCAGCTTGGGACAGGAGGTGACCTTC. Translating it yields CASSLGQEVTF.

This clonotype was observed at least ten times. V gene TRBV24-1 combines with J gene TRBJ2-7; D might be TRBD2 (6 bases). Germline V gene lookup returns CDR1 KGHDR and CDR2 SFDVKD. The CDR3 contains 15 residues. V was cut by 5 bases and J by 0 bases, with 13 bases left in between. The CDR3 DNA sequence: TGTGCCACCAGTGCCGGGGCGGGGAGCTCCTACGAGCAGTACTTC. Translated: CATSAGAGSSYEQYF.

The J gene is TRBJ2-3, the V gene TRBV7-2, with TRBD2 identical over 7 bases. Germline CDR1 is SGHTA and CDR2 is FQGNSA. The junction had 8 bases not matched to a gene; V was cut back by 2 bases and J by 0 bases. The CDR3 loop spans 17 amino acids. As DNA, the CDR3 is TGTGCCAGCAGCTTAATCGGAGCGGGGTTTAGCACAGATACGCAGTATTTT. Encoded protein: CASSLIGAGFSTDTQYF.

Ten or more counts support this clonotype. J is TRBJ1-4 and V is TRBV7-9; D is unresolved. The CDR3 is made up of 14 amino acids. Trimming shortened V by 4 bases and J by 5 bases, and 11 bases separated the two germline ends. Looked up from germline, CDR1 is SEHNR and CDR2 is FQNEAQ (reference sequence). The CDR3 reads CASSYGQLNEKLFF. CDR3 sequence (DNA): TGTGCCAGCAGCTACGGGCAGCTAAATGAAAAACTGTTTTTT.

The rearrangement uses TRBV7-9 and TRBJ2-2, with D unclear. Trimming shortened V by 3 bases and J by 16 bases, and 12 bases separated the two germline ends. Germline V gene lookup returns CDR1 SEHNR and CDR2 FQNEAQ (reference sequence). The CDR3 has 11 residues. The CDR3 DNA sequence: TGTGCCAGCAGCTTGTCCGGGTACGCGTTTTTT. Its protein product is CASSLSGYAFF.

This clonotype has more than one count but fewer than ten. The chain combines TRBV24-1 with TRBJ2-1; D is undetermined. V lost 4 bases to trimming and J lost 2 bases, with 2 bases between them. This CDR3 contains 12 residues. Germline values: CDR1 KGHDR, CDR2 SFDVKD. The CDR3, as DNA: TGTGCCACCAGTGAACCCTACAATGAGCAGTTCTTC. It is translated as CATSEPYNEQFF.

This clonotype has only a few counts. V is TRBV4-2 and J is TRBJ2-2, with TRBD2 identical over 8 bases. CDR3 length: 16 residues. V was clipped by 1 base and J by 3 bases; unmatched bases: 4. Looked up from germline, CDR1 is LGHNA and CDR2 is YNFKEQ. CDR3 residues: CASSQGLREDTGELFF. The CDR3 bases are TGTGCCAGCAGCCAAGGGTTGCGGGAGGACACCGGGGAGCTGTTTTTT.